This T cell receptor (beta chain) was documented in a study of control samples from healthy donors and cancer patients. Using immunoSEQ multiplex PCR, the repertoire was profiled, and TCRdb retains in-frame clones only, with some absent. Of 150,000 to 200,000 clones in the sample, 88% were seen once. The V gene lost 7 bases and the J gene lost 7 bases, with 13 bases spanning the gap. CDR1 and CDR2 (germline): SNHLY, FYNNEI. The CDR3 covers 13 residues. J is TRBJ2-2 and V is TRBV2, with D maybe TRBD1 (6 bases). The origin of this receptor is a young man in good health. Input material: blood. CDR3 nucleotide sequence: TGTGCCAGCAATACAGGGTTCGACGGGGAGCTGTTTTTT. It is translated as CASNTGFDGELFF.